The 31 T cell receptor beta chains below all came from one sample that was sequenced in a study of regulatory dendritic cells for organ transplantation. Libraries were prepared by immunoSEQ multiplex PCR; TCRdb keeps only in-frame clonotypes and omits some of them. Altogether under 35,000 clones are present, roughly 84% being singletons, with the ten largest covering over 0.35%. Sequenced material: naive CD8+ T cells from blood. The sample's subset: CD45RA+ naive T cells. These receptors were obtained from a human donor in good health.

The chain employs TRBV9 and TRBJ2-3; a weak D match, TRBD2 (6 bases). V lost 0 bases and J lost 8, with 13 bases in between. Per germline, CDR1 SGDLS and CDR2 YYNGEE. The CDR3 sequence is 14 residues long. The CDR3 loop reads CASSVVLGGGTQYF. CDR3 DNA sequence: TGTGCCAGCAGCGTAGTGCTGGGAGGCGGTACGCAGTATTTT. The full variable domain, its missing parts supplied by reference TRBV9 and TRBJ2-3, is DSGVTQTPKHLITATGQRVTLRCSPRSGDLSVYWYQQSLDQGLQFLIQYYNGEERAKGNILERFSAQQFPDLHSELNLSSLELGDSALYFCASSVVLGGGTQYFGPGTRLTVL.

CDR3 in DNA: TGTGCCAGCAGTCCTAGGTACAACAACTACAATGAGCAGTTCTTC. This gives the protein CASSPRYNNYNEQFF. The chain couples TRBV27 to TRBJ2-1, with D unclear. The CDR3 contains 15 residues. From germline, CDR1 is MNHEY and CDR2 SMNVEV (reference sequence). Trimming removed 5 bases from V and 3 bases from J, with 14 bases in between.

The chain joins TRBV5-4 to TRBJ2-1; tentatively, D is TRBD2 (6 bases). Trimming took 6 bases from V and 9 from J, leaving 13 bases between them. The germline gives CDR1 SGHNT, CDR2 YYREEE (reference sequence). The CDR3 covers 12 residues. CDR3 DNA sequence: TGTGCCAGCAACTTTATGGGGGGTGAGCAGTTCTTC. Amino acids: CASNFMGGEQFF.

The chain links TRBV5-5 to TRBJ2-1; D remains unclear. Germline-derived CDR1 and CDR2 are SGHKS and YYEKEE (reference sequence). The CDR3 is 12 amino acids. V lost 2 bases to trimming and J lost 6 bases, with 6 bases between them. The CDR3 loop is CASSFTGNEQFF. CDR3 DNA sequence: TGTGCCAGCAGCTTCACTGGCAATGAGCAGTTCTTC.

The V gene is TRBV5-6, the J gene TRBJ2-3, with D possibly TRBD1 on 6 matching bases. There are 14 residues in the CDR3. Germline lookup yields CDR1 SGHDT and CDR2 YYEEEE. The V and J ends lost 2 bases and 5 bases respectively, with 12 bases between them. The CDR3 nucleotides are TGTGCCAGCAGCTTCCAAAAGGGGGAAGATACGCAGTATTTT. As protein: CASSFQKGEDTQYF.

This chain joins TRBV2 and TRBJ1-1, with 11 nucleotides matching TRBD1. The CDR3 spans 12 residues. The trim removed 6 bases at V and 8 bases at J, leaving 2 bases unmatched. CDR1 is SNHLY, CDR2 FYNNEI, per germline. Here the CDR3 DNA reads TGTGCCAGCAGCTGGACAGGGGGCGAAGCTTTCTTT. Amino acid sequence: CASSWTGGEAFF.

The CDR3 here is CSVDVGGNEQFF. The CDR3 DNA follows: TGCAGCGTTGATGTGGGGGGCAATGAGCAGTTCTTC. This chain connects TRBV29-1 to TRBJ2-1; D is possibly TRBD2 (6 bases). Deletions cut 3 bases from V and 6 bases from J, with 9 bases between. There are 12 residues in the CDR3. Germline V gene data show CDR1 as SQVTM and CDR2 as ANQGSEA.

The chain employs TRBV7-9 and TRBJ2-1; 8 bases match TRBD2. With 1 base clipped from V and 5 bases from J, the junction kept 4 bases outside the gene matches. The CDR3 extends over 15 amino acids. The germline CDR1 and CDR2 sequences are SEHNR and FQNEAQ (reference sequence). CDR3 DNA sequence: TGTGCCAGCAGCTTAGGGGCGGGGGGAAACAATGAGCAGTTCTTC. Amino acids: CASSLGAGGNNEQFF.

The chain has TRBV27 and TRBJ2-1; D is perhaps TRBD1 (6 bases). V gave up 6 bases and J gave up 1 base, with 13 bases separating them. CDR3 length: 15 residues. The germline V gene encodes CDR1 MNHEY and CDR2 SMNVEV (reference sequence). CDR3 residues: CASRSGTKSYNEQFF. CDR3 nucleotides: TGTGCCAGCAGGTCCGGGACAAAATCCTACAATGAGCAGTTCTTC.

The chain's CDR3 is CASSSRAGHRKETQYF. The CDR3 bases are TGTGCCAGCAGCTCTCGAGCGGGGCATCGCAAAGAGACCCAGTACTTC. This rearrangement joins TRBV7-8 to TRBJ2-5, with 7 bases that match TRBD2. The CDR3 length is 16 residues. Trimming removed 4 bases from V and 3 bases from J; junction bases left unmatched: 11. Per germline, CDR1 SGHVS and CDR2 FQNEAQ.

The chain couples TRBV10-3 to TRBJ1-6; 7 bases fit TRBD1. CDR3 size: 15 residues. The V gene end was trimmed by 4 bases and the J gene end by 7 bases; junction bases not matched to a gene: 7. Germline CDR1 ENHRY, CDR2 SYGVKD. In nucleotides, the CDR3 is TGTGCCATCAGTGGGGGCCAACAGGGGAATTCACCCCTCCACTTT. Translation gives CAISGGQQGNSPLHF.

The rearrangement joins TRBV10-3 to TRBJ2-7, with 8 bases fitting TRBD2. The germline gives CDR1 ENHRY, CDR2 SYGVKD. J was trimmed by 3 bases and V by 3 bases; bases with no gene match: 7. CDR3 length equals 15 residues. The CDR3 sequence: CAISEIRAGGYEQYF. DNA for the CDR3: TGTGCCATCAGTGAAATTAGGGCGGGGGGCTACGAGCAGTACTTC.

This clone was seen just once. The chain recombines TRBV7-2 with TRBJ1-1; 8 bases are a match to TRBD1. Germline trimming cut 5 bases from V and 3 bases from J; bases unmatched to any gene: 8. This CDR3 has 15 amino acids. Germline V gene lookup returns CDR1 SGHTA and CDR2 FQGNSA. The CDR3 region has the DNA TGTGCCAGCAGCGAATGGACAGGGACGGACACTGAAGCTTTCTTT. This gives the protein CASSEWTGTDTEAFF.

V usage is TRBV19 and J usage is TRBJ1-1; weak D call: TRBD1 (5 bases). The ends were cut back, 7 bases at V and 0 bases at J, with 21 bases in the middle. Germline V gene data show CDR1 as LNHDA and CDR2 as SQIVND (reference sequence). The CDR3 sequence is 17 residues long. In nucleotides, the CDR3 is TGTGCCAGTACGCCCGGGGGAGAGGGCTCCATGAACACTGAAGCTTTCTTT. It translates to CASTPGGEGSMNTEAFF. The entire variable domain, with the rest obtained from reference TRBV19 and TRBJ1-1, is as follows: DGGITQSPKYLFRKEGQNVTLSCEQNLNHDAMYWYRQDPGQGLRLIYYSQIVNDFQKGDIAEGYSVSREKKESFPLTVTSAQKNPTAFYLCASTPGGEGSMNTEAFFGQGTRLTVV.

This chain links TRBV7-9 with TRBJ2-7, with D tentatively TRBD1 (6 bases). This CDR3 has 14 residues. The germline V gene has CDR1 SEHNR and CDR2 FQNEAQ (reference sequence). Between the trimmed V and J ends, which lost 1 base and 4 bases, there was a span of 11 bases. The chain's CDR3 is CASSLGDRKYEQYF. The DNA for the CDR3 is TGTGCCAGCAGCTTAGGTGACAGGAAATACGAGCAGTACTTC.

The chain links TRBV6-5 to TRBJ2-2, with TRBD1 identical over 7 bases. V trimming: 6 bases; J trimming: 0 bases; junction bases outside the gene matches: 4. From germline, CDR1 is MNHEY and CDR2 SVGAGI. This CDR3 comprises 15 residues. Here the CDR3 DNA reads TGTGCCAGCAGAGCCGGGACAGCGAACACCGGGGAGCTGTTTTTT. Protein: CASRAGTANTGELFF.

This clone occurred a few times. The V gene is TRBV7-8, the J gene TRBJ1-6; D uncertain. Germline V gene sequence: CDR1 SGHVS, CDR2 FQNEAQ. The CDR3 runs to 16 residues. The V gene lost 1 base and the J gene lost 8 bases, with 15 bases spanning the gap. CDR3 nucleotide sequence: TGTGCCAGCAGCTTAGTCGCGATGGCAGGCGATTCACCCCTCCACTTT. It specifies CASSLVAMAGDSPLHF.

V gene TRBV5-6 combines with J gene TRBJ1-5; the match to TRBD1 covers 7 bases. The CDR3 sequence is 14 residues long. V lost 5 bases, J lost 3 bases, and 5 bases stayed unmatched. The germline V gene has CDR1 SGHDT and CDR2 YYEEEE. Here the CDR3 DNA reads TGTGCCAGCAGTCAACAGGGGAACAATCAGCCCCAGCATTTT. Translated, it gives CASSQQGNNQPQHF.

J is TRBJ2-7 and V is TRBV6-5; TRBD1 aligns across 7 bases. CDR1 MNHEY and CDR2 SVGAGI come from the germline V gene. This CDR3 region has 15 residues. The ends lost 2 bases at V and 0 bases at J; junction bases unmatched: 4. The CDR3 nucleotides are TGTGCCAGCAGTTACGGGGACAGTGACTCCTACGAGCAGTACTTC. Protein: CASSYGDSDSYEQYF.

V is TRBV6-5 and J is TRBJ2-1, with 13 nucleotides matching TRBD2. Germline CDR1 reads MNHEY; CDR2 reads SVGAGI. There are 15 residues in the CDR3. The V segment lost 4 bases and the J segment 8 bases; nucleotides outside the gene matches: 5. In DNA, the CDR3 is TGTGCCAGCAGTTCACTAGCGGGGGGGCCTTATGAGCAGTTCTTC. Translating gives CASSSLAGGPYEQFF.

The V gene is TRBV19, the J gene TRBJ2-3; 9 bases map to TRBD1. With 9 bases clipped from V and 2 bases from J, the junction kept 15 bases outside the gene matches. The CDR3 runs 17 residues. Germline V lookup: CDR1 LNHDA, CDR2 SQIVND (reference sequence). CDR3 in DNA: TGTGCCAGCCCGCCGGGACAGGGCATCCAAAACACAGATACGCAGTATTTT. It yields the protein CASPPGQGIQNTDTQYF.

The rearrangement links TRBV9 to TRBJ2-7, with D unresolved. V lost 0 bases, J lost 0 bases, and 10 bases lay in between. The CDR3 has 15 amino acids. CDR1 and CDR2 from the germline V gene are SGDLS and YYNGEE. The CDR3 region has the DNA TGTGCCAGCAGCGTAGGACTTTCGAGCTCCTACGAGCAGTACTTC. This translates into CASSVGLSSSYEQYF.

This rearrangement joins TRBV19 to TRBJ1-1; D perhaps matches TRBD1 (5 bases). V lost 7 bases and J 5 bases, leaving 17 bases between the germline ends. Germline CDR1 LNHDA, CDR2 SQIVND (reference sequence). This CDR3 spans 14 amino acids. Here the CDR3 reads CASNKGAGLTEAFF. The CDR3 region has the DNA TGTGCCAGTAATAAAGGGGCAGGGTTAACTGAAGCTTTCTTT.

This chain joins TRBV5-5 and TRBJ1-4; D perhaps matches TRBD1 (6 bases). The CDR3 has 16 residues. Germline CDR1 SGHKS, CDR2 YYEKEE (reference sequence). Trimming left V 4 bases short and J 7 bases short, with 20 bases between. DNA for the CDR3: TGTGCCAGCAGCCCTCTGGGGGGGCCAGAAGGTGAAAAACTGTTTTTT. Amino acids: CASSPLGGPEGEKLFF.

This chain's CDR3 is CASSFGTGNTEAFF. The CDR3 DNA sequence: TGTGCCAGCAGTTTCGGGACAGGCAACACTGAAGCTTTCTTT. The rearrangement joins TRBV27 to TRBJ1-1; 8 bases fit TRBD1. This CDR3 has 14 residues. The V and J ends lost 3 bases and 2 bases, in that order; junction bases with no gene match: 2. Germline values: CDR1 MNHEY, CDR2 SMNVEV (reference sequence).

This chain links TRBV11-3 with TRBJ1-1, with 7 bases aligning to TRBD1. Germline V CDR1 and CDR2: SGHNT, YENEEA. With 4 bases clipped from V and 3 bases from J, the junction kept 11 bases outside the gene matches. The CDR3 length is 16 residues. The CDR3: CASSSLDRWVDTEAFF. The DNA for the CDR3 is TGTGCCAGCAGCTCCCTGGACAGGTGGGTCGACACTGAAGCTTTCTTT.

In its sample, this clone was seen a few times. Within the sample, other DNA sequences also encode this same CDR3. The chain couples TRBV21-1 to TRBJ2-5; the table assigns TRBD1, which was not confirmed against the DNA. TRBV21-1 is shown as a pseudogene. The CDR3 has 12 residues. The CDR3 sequence is CAIQEGQETQYF. The DNA for the CDR3 is TGTGCCATCCAAGAGGGACAGGAGACCCAGTACTTC.

J is TRBJ2-1 and V is TRBV5-6, with 8 bases aligning to TRBD2. CDR1 and CDR2 (germline): SGHDT, YYEEEE. The CDR3 sequence is 14 residues long. The trim removed 4 bases at V and 0 bases at J, leaving 0 bases unmatched. CDR3: CASSAGGSYNEQFF. In DNA form, the CDR3 reads TGTGCCAGCAGCGCGGGGGGCTCCTACAATGAGCAGTTCTTC.

V usage is TRBV7-2 and J usage is TRBJ2-5; 11 nucleotides line up with TRBD2. This CDR3 comprises 19 residues. The trim removed 0 bases at V and 1 base at J, leaving 10 bases unmatched. CDR1 and CDR2 (germline): SGHTA, FQGNSA. CDR3 sequence (DNA): TGTGCCAGCAGCTTAGCCTCTCCTAGCGGGGGGTTATTCCAAGAGACCCAGTACTTC. As protein: CASSLASPSGGLFQETQYF. Supplemented by reference TRBV7-2 and TRBJ2-5, the full variable domain reads GAGVSQSPSNKVTEKGKDVELRCDPISGHTALYWYRQSLGQGLEFLIYFQGNSAPDKSGLPSDRFSAERTGGSVSTLTIQRTQQEDSAVYLCASSLASPSGGLFQETQYFGPGTRLLVL.

V gene TRBV11-2 combines with J gene TRBJ1-6; D remains ambiguous. Trimming took 0 bases from V and 7 from J, leaving 10 bases between them. In germline, CDR1 is SGHAT, CDR2 FQNNGV. The CDR3 is 15 amino acids. The CDR3 bases are TGTGCCAGCAGCTTAGATCGGGTCAGAAATTCACCCCTCCACTTT. As protein: CASSLDRVRNSPLHF.

The V gene is TRBV2, the J gene TRBJ2-7, with TRBD1 identical over 8 bases. V gave up 4 bases and J gave up 1 base; unmatched junction bases: 9. Germline V lookup: CDR1 SNHLY, CDR2 FYNNEI. This CDR3 has 16 amino acids. CDR3 amino acids: CASSAPDRAESYEQYF. DNA of the CDR3: TGTGCCAGCAGTGCACCGGACAGGGCTGAGTCCTACGAGCAGTACTTC.